This passage covers 21 T cell receptor beta chains from one sample sequenced in a study of blood T cell repertoires in COVID-19 (dated by TCRdb to 2019 to 2021). Library preparation employed the immunoSEQ multiplex PCR assay. This is the immuneACCESS table as TCRdb keeps it, with only in-frame sequences that have V and J called. A part of the clones is gone; compared with another copy, unresolved V genes explain less than half, and the rest is unexplained. The sample table holds under 200,000 clones, of which approximately 83% were seen once. The ten largest clonotypes hold about an eighth of the sample. The sequenced sample was PBMCs or T cells enriched from blood (not recorded which). The source is a woman in her sixties or seventies who had recovered from COVID-19.

V usage is TRBV6-5 and J usage is TRBJ2-1; the match to TRBD2 covers 10 bases. The length of the CDR3 is 15 residues. Germline V CDR1 and CDR2: MNHEY, SVGAGI. With 6 bases clipped from V and 3 bases from J, the junction kept 5 bases outside the gene matches. The CDR3: CASRLAGGLYNEQFF. CDR3 DNA sequence: TGTGCCAGCAGATTAGCGGGAGGCCTCTACAATGAGCAGTTCTTC.

The chain joins TRBV9 to TRBJ2-1; 10 positions match TRBD2. With V trimmed by 0 bases and J by 8 bases, 5 bases remained unmatched. The CDR3 spans 15 residues. Per germline, CDR1 SGDLS and CDR2 YYNGEE. DNA for the CDR3: TGTGCCAGCAGCGTAGCTCTCCTAGCGGGAGATGAGCAGTTCTTC. Its protein product is CASSVALLAGDEQFF.

The chain carries TRBV4-1 and TRBJ1-1, with 11 positions matching TRBD1. This CDR3 is built from 15 residues. J lost 4 bases, V lost 3 bases, and 4 bases had no gene match. Germline V gene data show CDR1 as MGHRA and CDR2 as YSYEKL. This chain's CDR3 is CASSQGQGVVTEAFF. In DNA, the CDR3 is TGCGCCAGCAGCCAGGGACAGGGGGTAGTCACTGAAGCTTTCTTT.

The chain couples TRBV9 to TRBJ2-6, with 7 bases that match TRBD1. Germline assignment: CDR1 SGDLS and CDR2 YYNGEE. The trim removed 4 bases at V and 3 bases at J, leaving 7 bases unmatched. The CDR3 covers 16 residues. CDR3 coding DNA: TGTGCCAGCAGCCCGAAGGGGGCGCTTGGGGCCAACGTCCTGACTTTC. It encodes CASSPKGALGANVLTF.

A single count supports this clone. The rearrangement joins TRBV28 to TRBJ1-3; TRBD1 agrees at 7 bases. The CDR3 spans 15 residues. Germline V gene sequence: CDR1 MDHEN, CDR2 SYDVKM. J was trimmed by 0 bases and V by 5 bases; bases with no gene match: 4. CDR3 in DNA: TGTGCCAGCAGTCTCCAGGGGGGCTCTGGAAACACCATATATTTT. It is translated as CASSLQGGSGNTIYF.

The chain uses TRBV10-3 and TRBJ2-1; 7 bases align to TRBD1. The CDR3 loop spans 14 amino acids. The germline V gene has CDR1 ENHRY and CDR2 SYGVKD. V gave up 10 bases and J gave up 4 bases; unmatched junction bases: 10. The CDR3 spells CATTPGTAYNEQFF. CDR3 DNA sequence: TGTGCCACTACCCCCGGGACAGCTTACAATGAGCAGTTCTTC.

The V call is TRBV6-5, the J call TRBJ2-5; no firm D call. The CDR3 runs 13 residues. Trimming pared 11 bases from V and 5 bases from J, leaving 18 bases between. Germline V gene lookup returns CDR1 MNHEY and CDR2 SVGAGI. CDR3 in DNA: TGTGCCTGTGAAGCGCGACGCCACGAGACCCAGTACTTC. It translates to CACEARRHETQYF.

With respect to this clone: The sample has other DNA sequences that encode this CDR3 too. The J gene is TRBJ2-1, the V gene TRBV5-1; D is undetermined. The V and J ends lost 1 base and 3 bases respectively, with 5 bases between them. The CDR3 extends over 13 amino acids. CDR1 SGHRS and CDR2 YFSETQ come from the germline V gene. The CDR3 loop is CASSLSSYNEQFF. The CDR3 DNA follows: TGCGCCAGCAGCTTGTCCAGCTACAATGAGCAGTTCTTC.

The V call is TRBV4-2, the J call TRBJ1-3, with no clear D. V lost 1 base, J lost 1 base, and 11 bases lay in between. Per germline, CDR1 LGHNA and CDR2 YNFKEQ. The CDR3 is 16 amino acids. The CDR3 nucleotides are TGTGCCAGCAGCCAAGCGAGCGGGTCTTCTGGAAACACCATATATTTT. Its protein is CASSQASGSSGNTIYF.

The V call is TRBV29-1, the J call TRBJ1-2, with 9 positions matching TRBD1. The CDR3 has 12 amino acids. Trimming cost V 7 bases and J 7 bases; bases outside gene matches: 7. Germline CDR1 is SQVTM and CDR2 is ANQGSEA. CDR3 protein: CSGRQGVGGYTF. The CDR3 DNA sequence: TGCAGCGGGCGACAGGGGGTAGGTGGCTACACCTTC.

V gene TRBV7-8 combines with J gene TRBJ1-4; 7 nucleotides line up with TRBD1. Trimming at V came to 4 bases and at J to 7 bases, leaving 6 bases not matched to a gene. Germline assignment: CDR1 SGHVS and CDR2 FQNEAQ. This CDR3 is built from 14 residues. The CDR3 protein is CASSSQGRGEKLFF. The CDR3 coding sequence is TGTGCCAGCAGCTCACAGGGGCGGGGTGAAAAACTGTTTTTT.

The CDR3 region is CASSFAGSSYNEQFF. The CDR3 nucleotides are TGTGCCAGCAGTTTCGCGGGGAGCTCCTACAATGAGCAGTTCTTC. This chain links TRBV27 with TRBJ2-1, with D possibly matching TRBD2 (6 bases). Trimming removed 3 bases at V and 0 bases at J, with 9 bases between. This CDR3 is built from 15 residues. The germline V gene has CDR1 MNHEY and CDR2 SMNVEV (reference sequence).

CDR3 residues: CASSLELVGSPLHF. CDR3 in DNA: TGCGCCAGCAGCTTGGAACTAGTTGGCTCACCCCTCCACTTT. The chain combines TRBV5-1 with TRBJ1-6; D is ambiguous. The CDR3 sequence is 14 residues long. Trimming cost V 0 bases and J 10 bases, with 11 bases left between them. The V gene's germline CDR1 is SGHRS and CDR2 YFSETQ.

Comments on this clone: Additional DNA sequences in this sample encode the identical CDR3. V is TRBV5-1 and J is TRBJ2-1; 7 positions match TRBD2. Germline V gives CDR1 SGHRS, CDR2 YFSETQ. After removal of 0 bases from V and 4 bases from J, the junction contained 4 bases not matched to a gene. This CDR3 spans 15 amino acids. The DNA of the CDR3 is TGCGCCAGCAGCTTGGCGCCTAGCGGTTACAATGAGCAGTTCTTC. It yields the protein CASSLAPSGYNEQFF.

The genes are TRBV29-1 and TRBJ2-3; D uncertain. Trimming removed 6 bases from V and 0 bases from J, with 10 bases in between. The germline gives CDR1 SQVTM, CDR2 ANQGSEA. This CDR3 spans 13 amino acids. The CDR3 nucleotides read TGCAGCGTCGCCTATCCTAGCACAGATACGCAGTATTTT. It specifies CSVAYPSTDTQYF.

This chain connects TRBV5-1 to TRBJ1-1; D may be TRBD1 (5 bases). The germline gives CDR1 SGHRS, CDR2 YFSETQ. The CDR3 has 16 amino acids. V gave up 4 bases and J gave up 2 bases, with 18 bases separating them. The CDR3 sequence: CASSLSLGRDNTEAFF. As DNA, the CDR3 is TGCGCCAGCAGCCTGTCGTTGGGGCGGGATAACACTGAAGCTTTCTTT.

The sample holds a few counts of this clone. The chain links TRBV5-6 to TRBJ2-7; 8 bases fit TRBD2. Germline CDR1 and CDR2: SGHDT and YYEEEE. The CDR3 contains 13 residues. The junction had 5 bases not matched to a gene; V was cut back by 0 bases and J by 9 bases. For the CDR3, the DNA is TGTGCCAGCAGCTTGGAAAGGACTAGCACGCAGTACTTC. Translation gives CASSLERTSTQYF.

As for this clone: In the same sample, other DNA sequences code for this CDR3. This chain connects TRBV9 to TRBJ1-4, with D tentatively TRBD1 (6 bases). The V and J ends lost 2 bases and 7 bases respectively, with 15 bases between them. Germline-derived CDR1 and CDR2 are SGDLS and YYNGEE. The CDR3 is 15 amino acids. CDR3 bases: TGTGCCAGCAGCGTCGGCAGGGGATTGGGTGAAAAACTGTTTTTT. Translation: CASSVGRGLGEKLFF.

J is TRBJ1-2 and V is TRBV12-3 or TRBV12-4; tentatively, D is TRBD1 (6 bases). The CDR3 has 13 amino acids. Trimming stripped 6 bases from V and 4 bases from J, with 12 bases between. CDR3: CASSRQEFYGYTF. The DNA for the CDR3 is TGTGCCAGCAGCCGACAGGAATTCTATGGCTACACCTTC.

The rearrangement uses TRBV28 and TRBJ1-2, with TRBD1 matching 10 bases. The CDR3 has 16 residues. V was pared by 5 bases and J by 4 bases, with 10 bases of the junction left unmatched. Germline lookup yields CDR1 MDHEN and CDR2 SYDVKM. This CDR3 reads CASSPGQGSYGYGYTF. The CDR3 DNA sequence: TGTGCCAGCAGTCCGGGACAGGGGAGTTACGGCTATGGCTACACCTTC.

The chain combines TRBV9 with TRBJ1-3, with 8 positions matching TRBD1. CDR1 and CDR2 (germline): SGDLS, YYNGEE. Trimming removed 2 bases from V and 2 bases from J; junction bases left unmatched: 3. The CDR3 contains 15 residues. Written as DNA, the CDR3 is TGTGCCAGCAGCGTTACAGGGGGTACTGGAAACACCATATATTTT. Translated, it gives CASSVTGGTGNTIYF.